These 15 T cell receptor beta chains were all obtained from the same sample, sequenced in a study of T cells expressing NK-cell markers. TCRdb processed the 5' RACE reads again and assigns one entry to each CDR3 protein, with no DNA. The sample's table shows some 460,000 distinct CDR3 sequences. The source material was blood T cells: a sorted CD56 or NKG2C T cell subset, CD4+ or CD8+ T cells, or bulk PBMC T cells (not recorded which). Every receptor here comes from a woman between 45 and 65 years old in good health.

V gene TRBV9 combines with J gene TRBJ2-3; TCRdb's D call, TRBD1, is unchecked because there is no DNA. Germline V lookup: CDR1 SGDLS, CDR2 YYNGEE. The CDR3 runs 17 residues. CDR3 protein: CASSVAVGSGAVGTQYF. The variable domain in full, with the rest retrieved from reference TRBV9 and TRBJ2-3, is DSGVTQTPKHLITATGQRVTLRCSPRSGDLSVYWYQQSLDQGLQFLIQYYNGEERAKGNILERFSAQQFPDLHSELNLSSLELGDSALYFCASSVAVGSGAVGTQYFGPGTRLTVL.

The chain carries TRBV19 and TRBJ1-2; TCRdb's D call, TRBD1, is unchecked because there is no DNA. The CDR3 is made up of 15 amino acids. Per the germline V gene, CDR1 is LNHDA and CDR2 is SQIVND (reference sequence). CDR3 amino acids: CASSIGRRQAYGYTF.

The chain has TRBV24-1 and TRBJ2-1; TCRdb reports TRBD2, a call that lacks DNA to check it against. This CDR3 contains 15 residues. Germline V gene data show CDR1 as KGHDR and CDR2 as SFDVKD. The CDR3 spells CATSDPTSRNNEQFF.

The CDR3 loop is CASRGRGGYNEQFF. The V call is TRBV6-6, the J call TRBJ2-1; TCRdb returns TRBD1, unconfirmable since there is no DNA. The CDR3 has 14 amino acids. Germline lookup yields CDR1 MNHNY and CDR2 SVGAGI (reference sequence).

V usage is TRBV28 and J usage is TRBJ1-1; TCRdb designates TRBD1, a call that cannot be tested without DNA. The CDR3 runs to 15 residues. Germline V lookup: CDR1 MDHEN, CDR2 SYDVKM. The CDR3: CAGAGVYRGRTEAFF. The variable domain in full, with the rest retrieved from reference TRBV28 and TRBJ1-1, is DVKVTQSSRYLVKRTGEKVFLECVQDMDHENMFWYRQDPGLGLRLIYFSYDVKMKEKGDIPEGYSVSREKKERFSLILESASTNQTSMYLCAGAGVYRGRTEAFFGQGTRLTVV.

This chain uses TRBV6-5 with TRBJ1-1; TCRdb designates TRBD1, a call that cannot be tested without DNA. Germline values: CDR1 MNHEY, CDR2 SVGAGI. The CDR3 extends over 15 amino acids. This CDR3 reads CASSYSSFGGTEAFF.

V usage is TRBV5-4 and J usage is TRBJ2-5; TCRdb returns TRBD2, unconfirmable since there is no DNA. Per the germline V gene, CDR1 is SGHNT and CDR2 is YYREEE (reference sequence). This CDR3 has 17 residues. The CDR3 region is CASSLSHPGTRVETQYF.

This chain joins TRBV29-1 and TRBJ2-1; the D call of TRBD1 rests on TCRdb alone, since no DNA is present to check it. The CDR3 extends over 13 amino acids. From germline, CDR1 is SQVTM and CDR2 ANQGSEA. The CDR3 spells CSVGQLTGDEQFF.

The V call is TRBV12-3 or TRBV12-4, the J call TRBJ1-5. The CDR3 runs 13 residues. This chain's CDR3 is CASSSRTGQPQHF.

The chain has TRBV7-3 and TRBJ2-7; TCRdb lists TRBD2, though no DNA is available to test this call. This CDR3 has 15 amino acids. Per germline, CDR1 SGHTA and CDR2 FQGTGA. CDR3 loop: CASSLTAGRVYEQYF.

The V and J genes are TRBV15 and TRBJ1-1. The CDR3 has 13 amino acids. Germline CDR1 and CDR2: LNHNV and YYDKDF (reference sequence). CDR3 residues: CATRQRQNTEAFF.

The V call is TRBV24-1, the J call TRBJ2-2; TCRdb outputs TRBD1, but without DNA this stays unchecked. There are 16 residues in the CDR3. CDR1 and CDR2 (germline): KGHDR, SFDVKD. This CDR3 reads CATSDFSTGGSGELFF.

The genes are TRBV6-6 and TRBJ1-1. In germline, CDR1 is MNHNY, CDR2 SVGAGI (reference sequence). CDR3 size: 16 residues. CDR3 protein: CASRNQGRGMNTEAFF.

The CDR3 reads CSASPTGKATEAFF. The rearrangement uses TRBV20-1 and TRBJ1-1; the D gene TCRdb calls, TRBD1, cannot be checked with no DNA. The CDR3 extends over 14 amino acids. The germline V gene encodes CDR1 DFQATT and CDR2 SNEGSKA (reference sequence).

The chain uses TRBV6-1 and TRBJ1-2; the TCRdb call, TRBD1, lacks DNA for checking. The CDR3 extends over 13 amino acids. Germline CDR1 MNHNS, CDR2 SASEGT. This CDR3 is CASRTGFNDGYTF.